This T cell receptor beta chain was found in a study of identical twins. The study's findings and limits: Possibly, invariant MAIT and iNKT cells partly confounded zero-insertion analyses. The study drew conclusions from cross-sectional statistical analysis, not from following the same donors.

This CDR3 has 14 residues. Germline V gene sequence: CDR1 DFQATT, CDR2 SNEGSKA (reference sequence). The V and J ends lost 6 bases and 3 bases respectively, with 17 bases between them. The sample holds many counts of this clonotype. Its antigen is not identified. TCRdb recomputed calls from the 5' RACE reads with MiXCR, one row per CDR3 protein. This sample has hundreds of thousands of distinct CDR3 sequences; about 8.3% occur once, and the top ten carry less than 2.5%. Only healthy Caucasians were included as donors. The data also belong to a second study, concerning yellow fever vaccine responses in identical twins.

The sequenced sample consisted of memory (CD45RO+) T cells sorted from blood. The sequence was obtained from a woman between 18 and 30 years old in good health. This rearrangement joins TRBV20-1 to TRBJ2-5, with D maybe TRBD1 (6 bases). The CDR3 reads CSALRGTQEETQYF. CDR3 coding DNA: TGCAGTGCCCTTCGTGGGACACAGGAAGAGACCCAGTACTTC.